This T cell receptor (beta chain) emerged from a study of CD8+CD57+ T cells in acquired aplastic anemia. Study-wide context: DNA from sorted CD4+ and CD8+ cells averaged around 3.5 ug.

For CDR3 and TCR beta VDJ profiling, genomic DNA was the template used. TCRdb reprocessed the reads with MiXCR, giving one entry per CDR3 protein. The top ten hold around 1.1% of the sample, which has about 210,000 distinct CDR3 sequences, about 37% seen once. The CDR3 runs to 13 residues. Per the germline V gene, CDR1 is SGHDN and CDR2 is FVKESK. A note on this clonotype: Antigen unknown. Germline is not matched at one junction end, which may reflect a read error.

Study findings and constraints: Controls and patients did not differ significantly in CD8+ Simpson's diversity. Common to patients and controls were twenty-nine CD8+ CDR3 sequences.

This sequence joins TRBV14 and TRBJ2-5; the D is unclear. This receptor was obtained from a human donor in good health, serving as a control. Sequences were obtained from sorted CD4+, CD8+, or CD8+CD57+ T cells (not recorded which) from PBMCs. CDR3 in amino acids: CASSRGVQETQCF. CDR3 nucleotides: TGTGCCAGCAGCCGCGGTGTCCAAGAGACCCAGTGCTTC.